These 28 T cell receptor beta chains share one sample of origin, sequenced in a study of T cell repertoires in cytomegalovirus infection. TCRdb itself ran the reads through MiXCR, one entry per CDR3 protein. The sample yields 310,000 or so distinct CDR3 sequences, under 30% seen once. Source material: PBMCs. The source of these receptors is a human donor in good health (CMV status not recorded). Some clones in this sample may be carry-over from other donors' samples.

This rearrangement joins TRBV5-1 to TRBJ1-1; D is ambiguous. CDR1 and CDR2 (germline): SGHRS, YFSETQ. The CDR3 runs to 13 residues. With 7 bases removed from V and 4 bases from J, the gap between germline ends came to 14 bases. In DNA form, the CDR3 reads TGCGCCAGCTGCGTTGATCCTGGCACTGAAGCTTTCTTT. As protein: CASCVDPGTEAFF.

The rearrangement joins TRBV6-8 to TRBJ2-1, with TRBD2 matching 11 bases. The J segment lost 2 bases and the V segment lost 8 bases, leaving 2 bases of the junction unmatched. Germline CDR1 reads MNHGY; CDR2 reads SAAAGT. This CDR3 spans 14 amino acids. CDR3 amino acids: CASLTSGAYNEQFF. For the CDR3, the DNA is TGTGCCAGCTTGACTAGCGGGGCCTACAATGAGCAGTTCTTC.

This clonotype was seen ten or more times. The chain recombines TRBV5-6 with TRBJ2-6; D might be TRBD1 (5 bases). Germline V gene data show CDR1 as SGHDT and CDR2 as YYEEEE. The germline V and J ends were trimmed by 4 bases and 2 bases, with 10 bases remaining between them. This CDR3 comprises 15 residues. CDR3: CASSTWTTGANVLTF. DNA of the CDR3: TGTGCCAGCAGCACCTGGACAACTGGGGCCAACGTCCTGACTTTC.

This clonotype has only a few counts. This chain connects TRBV7-9 to TRBJ2-1; D is perhaps TRBD1 (6 bases). The V gene lost 4 bases and the J gene lost 8 bases, with 15 bases spanning the gap. Germline lookup yields CDR1 SEHNR and CDR2 FQNEAQ (reference sequence). There are 14 residues in the CDR3. In nucleotides, the CDR3 is TGTGCCAGCAGCTCGCAGGGGCCCCTTTATGAGCAGTTCTTC. It codes for CASSSQGPLYEQFF.

This clonotype was counted ten times or more. The chain carries TRBV7-2 and TRBJ1-4; the D is unclear. Per the germline V gene, CDR1 is SGHTA and CDR2 is FQGNSA. Trimming stripped 6 bases from V and 8 bases from J, with 13 bases between. The CDR3 is 13 amino acids. The DNA for the CDR3 is TGTGCCAGCAGTTTAAAGAGGTCCGAAAAACTGTTTTTT. Translated: CASSLKRSEKLFF.

This clonotype showed up just a few times. The rearrangement joins TRBV7-2 to TRBJ2-1; 10 bases are shared with TRBD2. CDR1 SGHTA and CDR2 FQGNSA come from the germline V gene. V gave up 5 bases and J gave up 2 bases; unmatched junction bases: 6. This CDR3 comprises 16 residues. This CDR3 is CASSRTSGWTYNEQFF. In nucleotides, the CDR3 is TGTGCCAGCAGCCGGACTAGCGGCTGGACCTACAATGAGCAGTTCTTC.

This sequence joins TRBV27 and TRBJ2-3; D possibly uses TRBD1 or TRBD2 (5 bases each). Germline-derived CDR1 and CDR2 are MNHEY and SMNVEV (reference sequence). Trimming took off 3 bases at V and 4 bases at J, with 14 bases between the two ends. This CDR3 comprises 15 residues. CDR3: CASSLAGTRPDTQYF. The CDR3, as DNA: TGTGCCAGCAGTTTGGCAGGGACCCGGCCAGATACGCAGTATTTT.

The rearrangement joins TRBV7-9 to TRBJ1-4; D is perhaps TRBD1 (5 bases). V dropped 5 bases and J dropped 8 bases, with 15 bases sitting between them. The CDR3 runs to 14 residues. Germline CDR1 and CDR2: SEHNR and FQNEAQ (reference sequence). The CDR3 DNA sequence: TGTGCCAGCAGCGGCAGGGAGAGCCCCGAAAAACTGTTTTTT. Translated, it gives CASSGRESPEKLFF.

This clonotype has just a few counts. The chain links TRBV28 to TRBJ2-7; D remains ambiguous. Per germline, CDR1 MDHEN and CDR2 SYDVKM. V lost 2 bases to trimming and J lost 2 bases, with 13 bases between them. This CDR3 is 15 amino acids long. The CDR3 reads CASSLRSLGPYEQYF. CDR3 DNA sequence: TGTGCCAGCAGTTTACGCTCCCTAGGGCCCTACGAGCAGTACTTC.

This chain connects TRBV20-1 to TRBJ1-2, with a possible D match to TRBD1 (6 bases). V lost 0 bases to trimming and J lost 8 bases, with 13 bases between them. Germline CDR1 reads DFQATT; CDR2 reads SNEGSKA (reference sequence). This CDR3 is 13 amino acids long. The CDR3, as DNA: TGCAGTGCTAGAGATGGGGGCTACTGGGGCTACACCTTC. Residues: CSARDGGYWGYTF.

This clonotype was detected only a few times. V usage is TRBV2 and J usage is TRBJ2-1, with a possible D match to TRBD1 (7 bases). The germline gives CDR1 SNHLY, CDR2 FYNNEI. Trimming pared 7 bases from V and 7 bases from J, leaving 17 bases between. The CDR3 is made up of 14 amino acids. CDR3 coding DNA: TGTGCCAGCATGCGGGACAGTCAATGGAATGAGCAGTTCTTC. Translating it yields CASMRDSQWNEQFF.

This clonotype appeared many times. The V gene is TRBV7-2, the J gene TRBJ1-4; TRBD1 might be the D (6 bases). Germline CDR1 SGHTA, CDR2 FQGNSA. The CDR3 consists of 14 residues. The V end was cut by 7 bases, the J end by 8 bases, with 17 bases between. CDR3 region: CASKIAGVGEKLFF. The CDR3 nucleotides are TGTGCCAGCAAAATAGCAGGGGTTGGGGAAAAACTGTTTTTT.

J is TRBJ1-1 and V is TRBV5-6; D ambiguous. The CDR3 has 14 residues. V was shortened by 5 bases and J by 4 bases, with 15 bases between the two germline ends. CDR1 and CDR2 from the germline V gene are SGHDT and YYEEEE. The CDR3 DNA follows: TGTGCCAGCAGGATATATGGGGTAACCACTGAAGCTTTCTTT. Translated, it gives CASRIYGVTTEAFF.

This clonotype was observed at least ten times. This chain joins TRBV7-2 and TRBJ1-2; D is ambiguous. This CDR3 has 17 residues. Per germline, CDR1 SGHTA and CDR2 FQGNSA. Trimming pared 2 bases from V and 1 base from J, leaving 17 bases between. The CDR3 here is CASSLLTLRGLNYGYTF. DNA for the CDR3: TGTGCCAGCAGCTTATTGACCCTCAGAGGACTTAACTATGGCTACACCTTC.

This clonotype was counted only a few times. This chain joins TRBV20-1 and TRBJ1-1, with 7 bases matching TRBD1. This CDR3 contains 14 residues. Germline values: CDR1 DFQATT, CDR2 SNEGSKA (reference sequence). V lost 2 bases to trimming and J lost 4 bases; unmatched junction nucleotides: 7. This CDR3 is CSARYRGEITEAFF. The CDR3 DNA sequence: TGCAGTGCTAGATACAGGGGCGAAATCACTGAAGCTTTCTTT.

This clonotype was recorded at least ten times. This rearrangement joins TRBV7-8 to TRBJ2-1; maybe TRBD2 (6 bases). This CDR3 has 15 residues. Trimming pared 0 bases from V and 5 bases from J, leaving 11 bases between. Germline V CDR1 and CDR2: SGHVS, FQNEAQ. CDR3 protein: CASSLALGSNNEQFF. The CDR3 DNA sequence: TGTGCCAGCAGCTTAGCGCTCGGGAGCAACAATGAGCAGTTCTTC.

The chain links TRBV6-6 to TRBJ1-3; a weak D match, TRBD1 (6 bases). CDR1 and CDR2 from the germline V gene are MNHNY and SVGAGI (reference sequence). V was shortened by 4 bases and J by 2 bases, with 12 bases between the two germline ends. This CDR3 has 15 amino acids. CDR3 in amino acids: CASSSRGDTGNTIYF. The CDR3 coding sequence is TGTGCCAGCAGTTCCCGAGGGGACACTGGAAACACCATATATTTT.

In its sample, this clonotype was seen many times. This chain uses TRBV12-3 or TRBV12-4 with TRBJ2-3; possibly TRBD2 for D (5 bases). Trimming removed 5 bases from V and 0 bases from J, with 12 bases in between. This CDR3 is built from 15 residues. The CDR3 reads CASSRGDSSTDTQYF. The CDR3 coding sequence is TGTGCCAGCAGTCGGGGAGATTCTAGCACAGATACGCAGTATTTT.

The chain carries TRBV10-3 and TRBJ2-5; D remains unclear. Germline assignment: CDR1 ENHRY and CDR2 SYGVKD. CDR3 size: 11 residues. Trimming removed 10 bases at V and 1 base at J, with 7 bases between. The CDR3 DNA reads TGTGCCACCAGGTTCCAAGAGACCCAGTACTTC. Translated, it gives CATRFQETQYF.

At least ten counts were recorded for this clonotype. This rearrangement joins TRBV7-2 to TRBJ2-7; D is perhaps TRBD2 (7 bases). The CDR3 is made up of 12 amino acids. Trimming left V 8 bases short and J 4 bases short, with 12 bases between. CDR1 SGHTA and CDR2 FQGNSA come from the germline V gene. CDR3 in DNA: TGTGCCAGCTTAGGGGGGGGTTACGAGCAGTACTTC. Its translation: CASLGGGYEQYF.

This chain connects TRBV6-6 to TRBJ2-5, with 8 bases fitting TRBD1. The CDR3 covers 14 residues. Germline-derived CDR1 and CDR2 are MNHNY and SVGAGI (reference sequence). V was pared by 6 bases and J by 6 bases, with 9 bases of the junction left unmatched. Here the CDR3 DNA reads TGTGCCAGCAGGCCCCAGGGGGCATCGAAGACCCAGTACTTC. Protein product: CASRPQGASKTQYF.

The chain is built from TRBV20-1 and TRBJ2-2; D is undetermined. The germline CDR1 and CDR2 sequences are DFQATT and SNEGSKA (reference sequence). V was clipped by 3 bases and J by 7 bases, with 18 bases between them. The CDR3 runs to 15 residues. CDR3 DNA: TGCAGTGCTAGCGGGTTGGTTGCGGTCGGCGGGGAGCTGTTTTTT. The encoded protein is CSASGLVAVGGELFF.

This clonotype was detected only a few times. J is TRBJ2-1 and V is TRBV7-8; D call uncertain. CDR1 and CDR2 (germline): SGHVS, FQNEAQ. CDR3 size: 18 residues. The V gene lost 5 bases and the J gene lost 1 base, with 21 bases spanning the gap. The CDR3 sequence is CASSEFRERVGSYNEQFF. As DNA, the CDR3 is TGTGCCAGCAGCGAATTTAGAGAGCGAGTAGGGTCCTACAATGAGCAGTTCTTC.

The chain carries TRBV7-4 and TRBJ1-5; no definite D call. The CDR3 spans 17 residues. V was shortened by 1 base and J by 6 bases, with 19 bases between the two germline ends. The V gene's germline CDR1 is SGHVT and CDR2 SQSDAQ. DNA for the CDR3: TGTGCCAGCAGCTTAGACCTATTAGGCGCCGAAGGTCAGCCCCAGCATTTT. Protein: CASSLDLLGAEGQPQHF.

CDR3 DNA sequence: TGTGCCACCAGCAGAGATGAGGTTCAGCGGAACTATGGCTACACCTTC. Its protein is CATSRDEVQRNYGYTF. The chain carries TRBV15 and TRBJ1-2; D unresolved. This CDR3 has 16 amino acids. Deletions cut 0 bases from V and 2 bases from J, with 13 bases between. Germline CDR1 reads LNHNV; CDR2 reads YYDKDF (reference sequence).

This clonotype showed up many times. This chain joins TRBV7-2 and TRBJ1-3; tentative D call: TRBD1 (5 bases). CDR1 is SGHTA, CDR2 FQGNSA, per germline. V was shortened by 1 base and J by 0 bases, with 13 bases between the two germline ends. The CDR3 contains 17 residues. The CDR3 sequence is CASSLVAGSSSGNTIYF. CDR3 DNA: TGTGCCAGCAGCTTAGTCGCAGGGAGCAGCTCTGGAAACACCATATATTTT.

This clonotype has only a few counts. This sequence joins TRBV28 and TRBJ2-7; D uncertain. The CDR3 length is 10 residues. Trimming cost V 6 bases and J 5 bases, with 5 bases left between them. The germline V gene has CDR1 MDHEN and CDR2 SYDVKM. CDR3 in amino acids: CASSRHEQYF. The CDR3 coding sequence is TGTGCCAGCAGCCGACACGAGCAGTACTTC.

This clonotype was counted many times. This rearrangement joins TRBV6-6 to TRBJ2-5; D ambiguous. The V and J ends lost 4 bases and 1 base respectively, with 10 bases between them. Germline V gene sequence: CDR1 MNHNY, CDR2 SVGAGI (reference sequence). The CDR3 runs to 14 residues. The CDR3 DNA reads as TGTGCCAGCAGTTGGGCTAGTACCCAAGAGACCCAGTACTTC. Translated: CASSWASTQETQYF.